These 18 T cell receptor beta chains originate from one sample sequenced in a study of T cell responses to AZD1222 COVID-19 vaccine. The data were produced by immunoSEQ multiplex PCR, yet TCRdb's version contains in-frame clones alone and is incomplete. The sample records roughly 170,000 clones, approximately 94% being singletons. Here the sequenced sample was peripheral blood, taken 28 days after the second AZD1222 dose. The receptors derive from an adult who received the AZD1222 COVID-19 vaccine.

This clone came up once. The chain links TRBV6-1 to TRBJ2-1; the D gene is possibly TRBD2 (6 bases). Germline V gene sequence: CDR1 MNHNS, CDR2 SASEGT. Trimming took off 2 bases at V and 4 bases at J, with 15 bases between the two ends. CDR3 length: 16 amino acids. The CDR3 protein is CASSEFGGAGYNEQFF. As DNA, the CDR3 is TGTGCCAGCAGTGAATTTGGCGGGGCGGGATACAATGAGCAGTTCTTC.

This clone was picked up one time. J is TRBJ1-4 and V is TRBV5-1; D not resolved. Germline V CDR1 and CDR2: SGHRS, YFSETQ. The CDR3 has 15 amino acids. With 4 bases removed from V and 6 bases from J, the gap between germline ends came to 16 bases. CDR3 in amino acids: CASSVATPADEKLFF. In DNA form, the CDR3 reads TGCGCCAGCAGCGTAGCGACCCCGGCGGATGAAAAACTGTTTTTT.

This chain joins TRBV3-1 (or the pseudogene TRBV3-2) and TRBJ2-5, with D uncertain. V dropped 4 bases and J dropped 3 bases, with 15 bases sitting between them. Germline assignment: CDR1 LGHDT and CDR2 YNNKEL (reference sequence). This CDR3 has 15 amino acids. CDR3 nucleotide sequence: TGTGCCAGCAGCCTACGGGCTAGACGGGAAGAGACCCAGTACTTC. This translates into CASSLRARREETQYF.

The V gene is TRBV5-4, the J gene TRBJ1-1, with 7 positions matching TRBD1. V shed 2 bases, J shed 6 bases, and the junction held 7 bases outside the gene matches. Germline assignment: CDR1 SGHNT and CDR2 YYREEE (reference sequence). This CDR3 contains 14 residues. The CDR3 is CASSLFGQEAEAFF. Here the CDR3 DNA reads TGTGCCAGCAGCTTATTCGGACAGGAGGCTGAAGCTTTCTTT.

The genes are TRBV7-8 and TRBJ2-1; 9 nucleotides align to TRBD1. There are 15 residues in the CDR3. The J segment lost 4 bases and the V segment lost 3 bases, leaving 4 bases of the junction unmatched. CDR1 is SGHVS, CDR2 FQNEAQ, per germline. Here the CDR3 DNA reads TGTGCCAGCAGCTTTGACAGGGGGGGGTACAATGAGCAGTTCTTC. It specifies CASSFDRGGYNEQFF.

The chain combines TRBV10-3 with TRBJ2-7; D is undetermined. Germline CDR1 and CDR2: ENHRY and SYGVKD. V was trimmed by 3 bases and J by 3 bases, leaving 6 bases between them. This CDR3 region has 12 residues. The CDR3 spells CAISEMSYEQYF. DNA for the CDR3: TGTGCCATCAGTGAAATGAGCTACGAGCAGTACTTC.

CDR3 sequence reads: CAMRDTGAARAEAFF. DNA for the CDR3: TGTGCCATGAGAGATACAGGGGCGGCACGCGCTGAAGCTTTCTTT. J is TRBJ1-1 and V is TRBV10-3, with TRBD1 identical over 7 bases. Germline V gene sequence: CDR1 ENHRY, CDR2 SYGVKD. The CDR3 totals 15 residues. The V and J ends lost 9 bases and 6 bases, in that order; junction bases with no gene match: 16.

The gene calls are TRBV29-1 and TRBJ2-2; 7 positions agree with TRBD1. J was trimmed by 1 base and V by 7 bases; bases with no gene match: 9. CDR3 length: 15 amino acids. Germline loops: CDR1 SQVTM, CDR2 ANQGSEA. CDR3 loop: CSAHMGQLNTGELFF. The CDR3 DNA sequence: TGCAGCGCCCACATGGGACAGCTGAACACCGGGGAGCTGTTTTTT.

V gene TRBV19 combines with J gene TRBJ1-1; D not certain. CDR1 is LNHDA, CDR2 SQIVND, per germline (reference sequence). V was trimmed by 1 base and J by 4 bases, leaving 4 bases between them. The CDR3 is 12 amino acids. Here the CDR3 reads CASSIGVTEAFF. The DNA for the CDR3 is TGTGCCAGTAGTATAGGGGTCACTGAAGCTTTCTTT.

This clone was observed a single time. This chain links TRBV5-4 with TRBJ2-2, with 8 bases lining up with TRBD2. Trimming cost V 5 bases and J 7 bases; bases outside gene matches: 10. The V gene's germline CDR1 is SGHNT and CDR2 YYREEE (reference sequence). The CDR3 spans 15 residues. CDR3 sequence: CASSSGGLRIGELFF. CDR3 nucleotides: TGTGCCAGCAGTTCGGGGGGGCTCCGGATCGGGGAGCTGTTTTTT.

J is TRBJ2-5 and V is TRBV9; 10 bases match TRBD2. V lost 0 bases and J lost 4; bases outside the gene matches: 15. This CDR3 region has 19 residues. CDR1 SGDLS and CDR2 YYNGEE come from the germline V gene. CDR3 amino acids: CASSVGREAGGLRAETQYF. The CDR3 nucleotides are TGTGCCAGCAGCGTAGGGCGTGAAGCGGGAGGGCTGAGGGCAGAGACCCAGTACTTC.

V usage is TRBV5-1 and J usage is TRBJ1-1; D is uncertain. CDR1 is SGHRS and CDR2 is YFSETQ in the germline V gene. V gave up 0 bases and J gave up 7 bases, with 7 bases separating them. There are 12 residues in the CDR3. The CDR3, as DNA: TGCGCCAGCAGCTTGGGGGTAGATGAAGCTTTCTTT. Amino acids: CASSLGVDEAFF.

The J gene is TRBJ1-1, the V gene TRBV21-1; TRBD1, the table's D call, lacks a check against the DNA. TRBV21-1 constitutes a pseudogene. The CDR3 length is 22 residues. The CDR3 reads CASIRDRVRGPYYPQLNTEAFF. The DNA for the CDR3 is TGTGCCAGCATTCGAGACAGGGTTCGCGGTCCTTACTACCCTCAGCTGAACACTGAAGCTTTCTTT.

The V call is TRBV28, the J call TRBJ2-7; a possible D gene is TRBD1 (6 bases). The germline V and J ends were trimmed by 5 bases and 0 bases, with 14 bases remaining between them. Per the germline V gene, CDR1 is MDHEN and CDR2 is SYDVKM. This CDR3 is 15 amino acids long. The CDR3 sequence: CASSANPDSSYEQYF. Written as DNA, the CDR3 is TGTGCCAGCAGTGCTAACCCGGACAGCTCCTACGAGCAGTACTTC.

V and J are TRBV29-1 and TRBJ2-5, with 12 nucleotides matching TRBD1. Germline lookup yields CDR1 SQVTM and CDR2 ANQGSEA. Germline trimming cut 7 bases from V and 5 bases from J; bases unmatched to any gene: 8. The length of the CDR3 is 14 residues. The CDR3 loop is CSAGTGGSGETQYF. The DNA for the CDR3 is TGCAGCGCCGGGACAGGGGGCTCAGGGGAGACCCAGTACTTC.

This chain links TRBV2 with TRBJ2-7; the match to TRBD1 covers 9 bases. J lost 4 bases, V lost 7 bases, and 8 bases had no gene match. Germline V gives CDR1 SNHLY, CDR2 FYNNEI. CDR3 length equals 14 residues. CDR3 in DNA: TGTGCCAGCAAGTGGGGACAGGGTCCTTACGAGCAGTACTTC. This codes for CASKWGQGPYEQYF.

The V and J genes are TRBV5-1 and TRBJ1-2; tentative D call: TRBD1 (5 bases). In germline, CDR1 is SGHRS, CDR2 YFSETQ. Trimming cost V 6 bases and J 4 bases, with 22 bases left between them. There are 16 residues in the CDR3. In nucleotides, the CDR3 is TGCGCCAGCACTCGAGGGACCTTGTCCGGCGTCTATGGCTACACCTTC. Translation gives CASTRGTLSGVYGYTF.

Of note for this clone: An end of the junction does not agree with germline; a read error may underlie this. The rearrangement joins TRBV4-3 to TRBJ1-1; 7 bases line up with TRBD1. The CDR3 covers 17 residues. CDR1 is LGHNA, CDR2 YSLEER, per germline. CDR3 sequence reads: CASSRDRQGILKTEAFF. DNA of the CDR3: TGCGCCAGCAGCCGGGACCGACAGGGAATTTTGAAAACTGAAGCTTTCTTT.